This T cell receptor beta chain derives from a study of early T cells in non-severe SARS-CoV-2 infection. In this sample, this clonotype turned up a few times. This CDR3 has 13 amino acids. The V gene end was trimmed by 6 bases and the J gene end by 5 bases; junction bases not matched to a gene: 6. TCRdb reprocessed the 5' RACE reads via MiXCR and lists one record per CDR3 protein. The sample has 90,000 to 120,000 distinct CDR3 sequences; around 10% are singletons. Sequencing was performed on whole blood. This chain links TRBV12-3 or TRBV12-4 with TRBJ1-1; 7 bases are a match to TRBD1. This clonotype was sampled from an adult who was a healthcare worker with PCR-confirmed SARS-CoV-2 infection or an uninfected control (not recorded which). The CDR3 coding sequence is TGTGCCAGCAGGTCGACAGGGAATACTGAAGCTTTCTTT. It translates to CASRSTGNTEAFF.